Listed below are T cell receptor beta chains from one sample, sequenced in a study of cytomegalovirus exposure and HLA in healthy donors. This table comes from immunoSEQ multiplex PCR, and its TCRdb copy is limited to in-frame clones, with some not included. This repertoire shows 100,000 to 150,000 clones, under 85% found once; its top ten account for roughly 5.8%. Sequenced sample: PBMCs. Receptors originate from a man aged 18 to 30 in good health and CMV-seropositive. CDR3s include the opening cysteine and the closing phenylalanine or tryptophan.

TRBV13 CASSSLAGGSYNEQFF
TRBV6-4 CASSVRWLEANHEQFF
TRBV30 CAWSGRFRNYNEQFF
TRBV6-5 CASSAGVEDEKLFF
TRBV4-1 CASSQETGFLGGGTEAFF
TRBV11-2 CASSLGGQGHQPQHF
TRBV19 CASSILPGVENTEAFF
TRBV11-2 CASSLGQTTYGYTF
TRBV25-1 CASSRDRVGQYF
TRBV19 CASSPGQETYEQYF
TRBV30 CAWRGQGPGTEAFF
TRBV28 CASVPGAGGYNSPLHF
TRBV18 CASSTGVQLYEQYF
TRBV27 CASSLLGQGLYEQYF
TRBV27 CASSFAHRGRNYGYTF
TRBV6-5 CASSYSGTSANEQYF
TRBV20-1 CSVGVGYTF
TRBV7-6 CASSPPPGPGDEQYF
TRBV5-4 CASSLARGPYGYTF
TRBV19 CASSTGQRYGYTF
TRBV5-1 CASKDLAPEGGQFF
TRBV27 CASSLFGGAPVEKLFF
TRBV4-1 CASSQDEPTSLSTDTQYF
TRBV19 CASEDSHTEAFF
TRBV30 CAWKGLAGVVDTQYF
TRBV7-8 CASSFQLAGTYNEQFF
TRBV7-9 CASSLGGVSYGYTF
TRBV19 CASRDRGGSTNEKLFF
TRBV5-1 CASSSGLLQYF
TRBV21-1 CASSRTGTSFNYGYTF
TRBV7-9 CASSSPGQGGETQYF
TRBV5-1 CASSLSGSSSGANVLTF
TRBV2 CASSEGVRNQPQHF
TRBV4-1 CASSQGAVSNYGYTF
TRBV25-1 CASSAGDHEQFF
TRBV30 CAWSRAGGLLSYEQYF
TRBV10-3 CAISPSTSGSTDTQYF
TRBV7-8 CASSPLSGVDEQFF
TRBV30 CAWSVPLTVYPPGNQPQHF
TRBV5-4 CASSPRGGRIEETQYF
TRBV9 CASSVNPGQGLREQYF
TRBV9 CASSVSVSGTNTEAFF
TRBV25-1 CASRKPQGAYTEAFF
TRBV7-8 CASSKFGQGGVQPQHF
TRBV19 CASSIQGAMYYGYTF
TRBV19 CASSIQRDNQPQHF
TRBV29-1 CSVGAGATDTQYF
TRBV9 CASSHEEDFSYNSPLHF
TRBV15 CATSKGEGTEAFF
TRBV28 CASSRDRGKDTQYF
TRBV23-1 CASSHPGPGQGKDKQYF
TRBV2 CASSERPGQGRNQPQHF
TRBV5-4 CASTEGGGADTQYF